There are many counts of the clone carrying this T cell receptor beta chain. Its cognate antigen is unknown. The read ends 3 residues early relative to the CDR3; the germline J gene fills the gap. The data originate from a study of T cell clonality in common variable immunodeficiency. The data were produced by immunoSEQ multiplex PCR, yet TCRdb's version contains in-frame clones alone and is incomplete. The sample contains under 60,000 clones, none of them singletons. Study-level results: Fewer deletions and N-nucleotide insertions were reportedly seen in common variable immunodeficiency TCR beta sequences.

Unmatched junction bases numbered 9, after V lost 2 bases and J lost 10 bases. From germline, CDR1 is ENHRY and CDR2 SYGVKD. The CDR3 is 16 residues long. This chain links TRBV10-3 with TRBJ1-6; 9 nucleotides match TRBD1. The sequence derives from a person between 18 and 70 years old in good health. Material: peripheral blood mononuclear cells. The CDR3 spells CAISEPYWDRASPLHF. The part of the CDR3 DNA that was read is TGTGCCATCAGTGAGCCTTATTGGGACAGGGCCTCACCC.